The T cell receptor (beta chain) described here comes from a study of OX40 agonist ivuxolimab in advanced cancers. Study-wide points: Low clonal expansion, among the lowest seen, marked partial responders at 0.1-3.0 mg/kg.

Repertoires were generated with immunoSEQ multiplex PCR, while TCRdb's copy carries only in-frame clones and drops some. Among around 90,000 clones listed, about 89% were seen once. Germline CDR1 ENHRY, CDR2 SYGVKD. The CDR3 consists of 14 residues. V gave up 11 bases and J gave up 1 base; unmatched junction bases: 11. As to this clone: Its antigen is currently unknown.

The starting material was CD4+ or CD8+ T cells sorted from blood, obtained in a trial of the OX40 agonist ivuxolimab. The TCR comes from an adult with an advanced solid tumor such as melanoma, head and neck, liver or kidney cancer. The genes are TRBV10-3 and TRBJ2-7; the match to TRBD1 covers 7 bases. CDR3 sequence (DNA): TGTGCCTCCCGAACTGACAGGGCGTCCTACGAGCAGTACTTC. Its protein product is CASRTDRASYEQYF.